The T cell receptor beta chain described here comes from a study of blood T cell repertoires in COVID-19. Turning to the study itself: Some COVID-19 samples were acute and others convalescent; all came from the United States, Italy and Spain. T cells, B-cell-depleted T cells, or PBMCs provided the cDNA or gDNA that served as material.

Seattle cases were enrolled at active infection and followed longitudinally. Original handling: Amplification from reference gene primers served as the basis for estimated nucleated cell counts. This table comes from immunoSEQ multiplex PCR, and its TCRdb copy is limited to in-frame clones, with some not included. The V and J calls and clone size come from that table; D and trimming were worked out from the DNA. The sample holds under 400,000 clones, 85% to 90% seen once. V shed 5 bases, J shed 0 bases, and the junction held 6 bases outside the gene matches. The length of the CDR3 is 15 residues. The germline V gene has CDR1 MDHEN and CDR2 SYDVKM.

Sequencing was done on a sample of peripheral blood. The receptor was derived from a woman aged 25 to 39 with COVID-19, enrolled during active disease. The chain joins TRBV28 to TRBJ2-7; TRBD2 agrees at 8 bases. The CDR3 loop reads CASSGSGGRSYEQYF. Here the CDR3 DNA reads TGTGCCAGCAGTGGGAGCGGGGGCCGCTCCTACGAGCAGTACTTC.